The subject of this entry is one T cell receptor beta chain. This specimen belongs to a study of blood T cell repertoires in COVID-19. Across the study: T cells, B-cell-depleted T cells, or PBMCs provided the cDNA or gDNA that served as material.

The CDR3 extends over 19 amino acids. Germline V gene sequence: CDR1 SGHTA, CDR2 FQGNSA. The V gene end was trimmed by 0 bases and the J gene end by 0 bases; junction bases not matched to a gene: 11. Here immunoSEQ multiplex PCR was the method, and the copy in TCRdb shows in-frame clones only, minus some. The repertoire holds around 99,000 clones, with about nine tenths as singletons. Sequencing was performed on peripheral blood. The sequence was collected from a man aged 50-60 years with acute or convalescent COVID-19. V is TRBV7-2 and J is TRBJ2-7; 10 nucleotides align to TRBD2. CDR3 in amino acids: CASSLAGGFGTSDSYEQYF. In DNA, the CDR3 is TGTGCCAGCAGCTTAGCGGGGGGATTCGGGACTAGCGACTCCTACGAGCAGTACTTC.